This TCR beta chain was retrieved from a study of blood T cells in healthy people across ages (dated by TCRdb to the mid-2010s). In terms of the full investigation: Template switching captured roughly one uniquely barcoded TCR beta cDNA molecule per two T cells in model experiments. To track age-related changes in TCR beta repertoire diversity, the study relied on deep sequencing normalized with unique cDNA molecular identifiers. Four age groups were formed from the donors: young (average approximately 16 years), middle-aged (approximately 41), aged (under 70) and long-lived (about 75). To avoid experimental bias, donors of different ages were distributed randomly across sequencing lanes. The study analyzed two additional independent replicas of 1 million unique cDNA reads from the same blood draw for two donors, one aged 18 to 30 and one aged 80 or older. The research as a whole found: Because profiling used bulk unsorted PBMCs, naive and antigen-experienced compartments could not be compared conclusively. Compared with the aged group, the long-lived group had more naive CD4+ T cells, fewer expanded clones and increased TCR diversity, suggesting age selection. Observed TCR beta diversity correlated strongly with the percentage of naive T cells measured by flow cytometry. Because the CMV infection status of the donors was unknown, age-related changes in expanded clonotypes may potentially have been confounded. As age increased, observed TCR beta diversity per million T cells dropped in a roughly linear way, and a significant reduction was already evident by age roughly 40. Total diversity estimates from one million sequenced T cells were considered lower bounds and underestimates.

Concerning this clonotype: What this receptor recognizes is not known. No base quality values were provided; no much bigger clone lies one nucleotide off.

Library preparation used 5' RACE. Sequenced using an Illumina HiSeq 2500. A second 7 to 11 cycle PCR used a sample-barcoded 5' primer and a J-beta primer mix. A template-switch 5' adaptor carrying 12 random nucleotides introduced a unique molecular identifier onto each TCR beta cDNA molecule. At least 2.5 million CDR3-containing paired-end reads were obtained from each sample. All of the RNA was converted into first-strand cDNA using the Mint cDNA synthesis kit, with a TRBC-specific oligonucleotide serving as the primer. Following uracil-DNA glycosylase treatment, a first 18-cycle PCR with universal primers M1SS and BC2_uni_R was performed on all cDNA. The source study handled its data this way. Normalization of each sample was performed by random selection of 1 million high-quality reads, each carrying a distinct molecular identifier. Reads with shared molecular identifiers were discarded instead of being binned into consensus sequences. MiTCR, set to a Q25 quality threshold and the strictest error-elimination algorithm, was used for CDR3 identification, clonotype clustering and error correction. Lower-bound total TCR beta diversity was estimated with a nonparametric unseen species model using Euler transformation. TCRdb applied fastp at Q25 and MiXCR to the public reads, then kept only in-frame beta chains. One record per CDR3 amino acid sequence lists the most common genes and DNA. None of the V and J calls come from the authors' own analysis; TCRdb made them. The sample contains approximately 730,000 distinct CDR3 sequences, about 55% of them found a single time. Of the sample, about two fifths falls within the top ten clones.

The approximately 39 donors, aged about 6 to 95 years, were systemically healthy Caucasian individuals from Russia. Each donor gave ten milliliters of peripheral blood, collected into EDTA-treated Vacutainer tubes. Ficoll-Paque density-gradient centrifugation was used to isolate PBMCs, with at least 6.5 million per sample. Total RNA, at least 6 micrograms per sample, was extracted from PBMCs with Trizol reagent. Naive CD45RAhigh/CD27high T cell percentages were measured by flow cytometry on a PBMC aliquot from every donor. Including cysteine and phenylalanine, the CDR3 has 17 amino acids. Only the CDR3 portion is preserved as DNA: 51 bases, with reading frame beginning at the first base. Taken from the germline V gene, the CDR1 and CDR2 loops are SGHRS and YFSETQ. V is shortened by 0 bases, J by 1 base, and the region joining them spans 16 bases.

The sample comprised blood. The chain is encoded by TRBV5-1 joined to TRBJ2-5; the D region may be TRBD1 or TRBD2, each matching 5 bases equally. The origin of this receptor is a man older than 75 in good health. The bases read TGCGCCAGCAGCTTGGGAGGTCGGGGCCCCCTCCAAGAGACCCAGTACTTC. It encodes CASSLGGRGPLQETQYF.